This TCR beta chain is from a study of blood T cell repertoires in COVID-19. As for the study in general: COVID-19 samples collected from the United States, Italy and Spain covered acute and convalescent phases. The analysed material was cDNA or gDNA that came from T cells, B-cell-depleted T cells, or PBMCs.

Profiled with immunoSEQ multiplex PCR; TCRdb holds only in-frame clones, not every one. The data show around 300,000 clones, with more than 70% seen just once and 1.5% to 2% held by the top ten. This CDR3 region has 15 residues. J gave up 3 bases and V 4 bases, and 5 bases lay outside the gene matches. Germline V gene data show CDR1 as SGHRS and CDR2 as YFSETQ. Sequenced: peripheral blood. This receptor was identified in a woman in her twenties or thirties with COVID-19, enrolled during active disease. This chain links TRBV5-1 with TRBJ1-5; 9 bases agree with TRBD1. CDR3 protein: CASSPGTGFNQPQHF. The CDR3 nucleotides read TGCGCCAGCAGCCCCGGGACAGGGTTCAATCAGCCCCAGCATTTT.